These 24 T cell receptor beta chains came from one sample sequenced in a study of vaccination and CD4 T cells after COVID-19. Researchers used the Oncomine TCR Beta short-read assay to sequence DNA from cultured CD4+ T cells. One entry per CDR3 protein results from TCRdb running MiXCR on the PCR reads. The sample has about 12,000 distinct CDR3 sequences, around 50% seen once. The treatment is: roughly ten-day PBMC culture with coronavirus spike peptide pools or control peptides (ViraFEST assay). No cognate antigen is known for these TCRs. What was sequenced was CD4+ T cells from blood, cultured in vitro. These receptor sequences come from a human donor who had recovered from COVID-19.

The CDR3 protein is CASRWDRAATEAFF. DNA of the CDR3: TGTGCCAGCAGGTGGGACAGAGCGGCCACTGAAGCTTTCTTT. The genes are TRBV6-1 and TRBJ1-1; 7 bases align to TRBD1. The germline V gene has CDR1 MNHNS and CDR2 SASEGT. The length of the CDR3 is 14 residues. With V trimmed by 6 bases and J by 4 bases, 8 bases remained unmatched.

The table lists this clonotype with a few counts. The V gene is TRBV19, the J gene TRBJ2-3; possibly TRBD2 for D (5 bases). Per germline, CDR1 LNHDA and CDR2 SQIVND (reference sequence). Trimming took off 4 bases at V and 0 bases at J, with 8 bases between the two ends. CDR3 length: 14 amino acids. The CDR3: CASSTLASTDTQYF. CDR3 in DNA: TGTGCCAGTAGTACCCTAGCTAGCACAGATACGCAGTATTTT.

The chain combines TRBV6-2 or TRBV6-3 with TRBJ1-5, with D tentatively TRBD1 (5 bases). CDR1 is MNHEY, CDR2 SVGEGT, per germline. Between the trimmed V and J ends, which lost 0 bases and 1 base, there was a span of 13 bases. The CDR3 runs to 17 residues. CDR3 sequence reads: CASSYSGIQASNQPQHF. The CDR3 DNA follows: TGTGCCAGCAGTTACTCAGGGATACAGGCCAGCAATCAGCCCCAGCATTTT.

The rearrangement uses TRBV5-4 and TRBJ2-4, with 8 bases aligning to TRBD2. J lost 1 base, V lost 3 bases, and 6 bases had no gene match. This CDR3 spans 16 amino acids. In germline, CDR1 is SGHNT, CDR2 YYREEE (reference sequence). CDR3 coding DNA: TGTGCCAGCAGCTCGACTAGCGTGCGGGCCAAAAACATTCAGTACTTC. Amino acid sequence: CASSSTSVRAKNIQYF.

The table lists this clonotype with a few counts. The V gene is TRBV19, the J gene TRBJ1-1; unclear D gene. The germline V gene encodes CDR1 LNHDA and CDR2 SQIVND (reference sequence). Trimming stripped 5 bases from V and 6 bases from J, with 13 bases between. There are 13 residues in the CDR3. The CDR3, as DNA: TGTGCCAGTAGTCCTTTAGGTAGCTCTGAAGCTTTCTTT. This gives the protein CASSPLGSSEAFF.

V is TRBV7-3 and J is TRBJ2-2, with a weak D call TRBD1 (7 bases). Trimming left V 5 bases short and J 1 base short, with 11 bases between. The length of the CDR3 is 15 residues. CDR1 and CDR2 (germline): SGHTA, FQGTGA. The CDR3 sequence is CASSGGGGNTGELFF. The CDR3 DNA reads TGTGCCAGCAGCGGAGGGGGCGGGAACACCGGGGAGCTGTTTTTT.

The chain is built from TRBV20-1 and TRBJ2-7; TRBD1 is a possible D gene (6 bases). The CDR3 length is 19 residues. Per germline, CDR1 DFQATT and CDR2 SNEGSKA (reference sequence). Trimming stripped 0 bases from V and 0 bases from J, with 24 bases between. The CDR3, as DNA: TGCAGTGCTAGAGATCTTAAGAAGGGGACAACCATGAGCTCCTACGAGCAGTACTTC. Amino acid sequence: CSARDLKKGTTMSSYEQYF.

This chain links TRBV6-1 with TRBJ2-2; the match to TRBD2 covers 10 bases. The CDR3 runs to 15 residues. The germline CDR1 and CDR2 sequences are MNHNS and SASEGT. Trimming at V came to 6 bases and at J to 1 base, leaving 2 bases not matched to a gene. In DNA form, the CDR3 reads TGTGCCAGCAGCTGGACTAGCGGGAACACCGGGGAGCTGTTTTTT. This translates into CASSWTSGNTGELFF.

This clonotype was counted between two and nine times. The CDR3 protein is CASRLGQATDNSPLHF. The CDR3 nucleotides are TGTGCCAGCAGACTCGGACAGGCCACCGATAATTCACCCCTCCACTTT. The gene calls are TRBV27 and TRBJ1-6; 7 nucleotides line up with TRBD1. The CDR3 consists of 16 residues. CDR1 is MNHEY, CDR2 SMNVEV, per germline (reference sequence). V lost 6 bases to trimming and J lost 5 bases; unmatched junction nucleotides: 10.

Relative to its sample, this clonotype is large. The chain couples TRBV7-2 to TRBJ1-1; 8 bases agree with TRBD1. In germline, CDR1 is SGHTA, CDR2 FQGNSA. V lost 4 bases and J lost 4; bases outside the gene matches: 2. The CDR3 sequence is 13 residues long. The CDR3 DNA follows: TGTGCCAGCAGCTACAGGGGGGGCACTGAAGCTTTCTTT. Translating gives CASSYRGGTEAFF.

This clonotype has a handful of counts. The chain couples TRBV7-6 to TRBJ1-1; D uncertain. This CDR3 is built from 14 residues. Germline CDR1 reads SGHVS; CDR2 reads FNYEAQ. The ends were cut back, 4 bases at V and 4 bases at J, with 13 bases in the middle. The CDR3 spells CASSSLGGSTEAFF. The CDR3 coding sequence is TGTGCCAGCAGCTCTTTAGGAGGGAGCACTGAAGCTTTCTTT.

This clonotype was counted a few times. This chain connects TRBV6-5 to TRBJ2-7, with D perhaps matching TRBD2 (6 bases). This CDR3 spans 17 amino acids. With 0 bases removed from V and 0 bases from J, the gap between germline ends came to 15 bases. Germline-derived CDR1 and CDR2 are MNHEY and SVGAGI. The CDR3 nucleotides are TGTGCCAGCAGTTACTCTGGAGGGCGCTATAGCTCCTACGAGCAGTACTTC. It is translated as CASSYSGGRYSSYEQYF.

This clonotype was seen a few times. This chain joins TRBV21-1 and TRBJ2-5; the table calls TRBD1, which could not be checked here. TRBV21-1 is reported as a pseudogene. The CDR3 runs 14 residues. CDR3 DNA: TGTGCCAGCAGCCAGGGGGACTTCCAAGAGACCCAGTACTTC. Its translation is CASSQGDFQETQYF.

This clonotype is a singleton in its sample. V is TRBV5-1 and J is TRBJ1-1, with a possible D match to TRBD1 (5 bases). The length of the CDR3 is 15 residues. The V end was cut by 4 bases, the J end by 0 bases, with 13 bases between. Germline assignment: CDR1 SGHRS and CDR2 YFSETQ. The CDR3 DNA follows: TGCGCCAGCAGCCCCGGGGCAGTCATGAACACTGAAGCTTTCTTT. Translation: CASSPGAVMNTEAFF.

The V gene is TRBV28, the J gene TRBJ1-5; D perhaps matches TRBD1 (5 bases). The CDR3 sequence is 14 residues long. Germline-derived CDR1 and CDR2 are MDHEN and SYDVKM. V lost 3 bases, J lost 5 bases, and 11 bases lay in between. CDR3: CASSFGGADQPQHF. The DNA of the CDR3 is TGTGCCAGCAGTTTCGGAGGGGCGGATCAGCCCCAGCATTTT.

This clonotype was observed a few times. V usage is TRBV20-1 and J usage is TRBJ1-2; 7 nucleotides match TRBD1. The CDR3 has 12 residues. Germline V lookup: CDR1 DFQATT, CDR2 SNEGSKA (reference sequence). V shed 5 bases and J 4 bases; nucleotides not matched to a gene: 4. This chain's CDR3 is CSAQDRAYGYTF. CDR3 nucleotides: TGCAGTGCTCAAGACAGGGCCTATGGCTACACCTTC.

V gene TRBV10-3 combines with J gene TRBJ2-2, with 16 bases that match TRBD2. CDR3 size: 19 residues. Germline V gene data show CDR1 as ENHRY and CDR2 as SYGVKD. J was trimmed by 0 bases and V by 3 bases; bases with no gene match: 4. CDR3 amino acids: CAISDGTSGRVSNTGELFF. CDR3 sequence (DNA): TGTGCCATCAGTGACGGGACTAGCGGGAGGGTATCGAACACCGGGGAGCTGTTTTTT.

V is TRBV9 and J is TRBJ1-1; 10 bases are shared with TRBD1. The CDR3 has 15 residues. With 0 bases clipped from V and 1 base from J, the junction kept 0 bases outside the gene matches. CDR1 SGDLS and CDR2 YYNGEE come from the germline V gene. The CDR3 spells CASSVGTGGNTEAFF. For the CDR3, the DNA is TGTGCCAGCAGCGTAGGGACAGGGGGGAACACTGAAGCTTTCTTT.

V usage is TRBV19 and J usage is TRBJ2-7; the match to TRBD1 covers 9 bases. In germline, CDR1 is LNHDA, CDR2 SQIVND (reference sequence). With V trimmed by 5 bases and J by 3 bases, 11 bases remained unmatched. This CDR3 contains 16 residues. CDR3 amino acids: CASSAAGTGSLYEQYF. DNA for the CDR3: TGTGCCAGTAGTGCTGCCGGGACAGGGTCTCTCTACGAGCAGTACTTC.

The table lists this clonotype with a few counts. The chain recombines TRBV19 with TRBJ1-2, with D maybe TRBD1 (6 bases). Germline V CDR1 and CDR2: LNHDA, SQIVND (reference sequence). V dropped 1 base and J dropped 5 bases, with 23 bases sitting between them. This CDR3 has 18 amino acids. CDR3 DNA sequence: TGTGCCAGTAGTATAGCACAGGGCCCATCCCGCCCATCTTATGGCTACACCTTC. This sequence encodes CASSIAQGPSRPSYGYTF.

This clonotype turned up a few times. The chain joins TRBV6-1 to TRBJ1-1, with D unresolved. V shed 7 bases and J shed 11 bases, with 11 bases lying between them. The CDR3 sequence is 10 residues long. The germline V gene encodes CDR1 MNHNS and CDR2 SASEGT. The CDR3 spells CASKEVQAFF. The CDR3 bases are TGTGCCAGCAAGGAGGTTCAGGCTTTCTTT.

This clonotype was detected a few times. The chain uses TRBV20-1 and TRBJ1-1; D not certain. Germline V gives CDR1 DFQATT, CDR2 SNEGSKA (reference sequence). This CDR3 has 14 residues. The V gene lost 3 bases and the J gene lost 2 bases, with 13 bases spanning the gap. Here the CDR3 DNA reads TGCAGTGCTAGTCTCGAGGGAGGTAACACTGAAGCTTTCTTT. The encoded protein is CSASLEGGNTEAFF.

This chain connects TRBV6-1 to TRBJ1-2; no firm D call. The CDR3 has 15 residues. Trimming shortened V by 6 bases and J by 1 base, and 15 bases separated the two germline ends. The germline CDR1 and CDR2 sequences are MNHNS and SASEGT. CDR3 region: CASSLQPTLNYGYTF. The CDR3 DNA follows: TGTGCCAGCAGCCTACAGCCTACACTTAACTATGGCTACACCTTC.

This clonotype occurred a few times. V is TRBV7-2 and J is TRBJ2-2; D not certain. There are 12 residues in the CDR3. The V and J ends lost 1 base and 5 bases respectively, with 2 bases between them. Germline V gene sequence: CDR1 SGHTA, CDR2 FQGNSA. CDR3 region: CASSLETGELFF. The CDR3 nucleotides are TGTGCCAGCAGCTTAGAGACCGGGGAGCTGTTTTTT.